This entry features one T cell receptor beta chain sequence. No antigen is known for it. Germline CDR1 is SGHTA and CDR2 is FQGNSA. Deletions cut 3 bases from V and 6 bases from J, with 14 bases between. CDR3 length equals 15 residues. In the PCR, 60 Vbeta and 13 Jbeta primers were used. Assay used: immunoSEQ multiplex PCR; TCRdb lists only in-frame clones, some missing. Its clone listing holds under 90,000 clones. The data derive from a study of cytomegalovirus exposure and HLA in healthy donors. Whole-study results and caveats: Indistinguishable V segments, including TRBV6-2 and TRBV6-3, were excluded. Using the classifier, cytomegalovirus status was reportedly diagnosed with high specificity and sensitivity.

The clonotype was recovered from a man aged 45-65 years in good health and CMV-seropositive. This sequence joins TRBV7-2 and TRBJ1-4; the D gene is possibly TRBD1 (5 bases). The specimen was PBMCs. The CDR3 region has the DNA TGTGCCAGCAGCTTTGAAGACAGACGGGATGAAAAACTGTTTTTT. It encodes CASSFEDRRDEKLFF.